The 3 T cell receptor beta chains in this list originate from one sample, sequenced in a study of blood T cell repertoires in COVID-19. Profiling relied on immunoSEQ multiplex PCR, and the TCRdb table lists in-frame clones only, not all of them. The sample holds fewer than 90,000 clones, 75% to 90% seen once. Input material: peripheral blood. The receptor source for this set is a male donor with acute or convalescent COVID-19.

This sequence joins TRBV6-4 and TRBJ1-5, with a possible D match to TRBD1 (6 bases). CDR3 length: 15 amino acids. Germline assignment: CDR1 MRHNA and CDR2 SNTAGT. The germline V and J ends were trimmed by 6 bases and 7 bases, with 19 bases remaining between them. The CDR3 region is CASSPLPGAGQPQHF. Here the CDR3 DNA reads TGTGCCAGCAGCCCACTACCAGGGGCTGGACAGCCCCAGCATTTT.

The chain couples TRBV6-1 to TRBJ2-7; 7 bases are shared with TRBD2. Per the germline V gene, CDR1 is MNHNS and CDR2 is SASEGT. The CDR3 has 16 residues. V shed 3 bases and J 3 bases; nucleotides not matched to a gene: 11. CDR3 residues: CASSDTWTSSYYEQYF. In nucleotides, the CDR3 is TGTGCCAGCAGTGATACTTGGACTAGTTCGTACTACGAGCAGTACTTC.

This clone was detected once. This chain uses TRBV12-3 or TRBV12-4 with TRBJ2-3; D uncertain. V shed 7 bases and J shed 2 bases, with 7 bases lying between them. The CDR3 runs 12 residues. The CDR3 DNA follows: TGTGCCAGCACTCCTCTCACAGATACGCAGTATTTT. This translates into CASTPLTDTQYF.